This T cell receptor beta chain was documented in a study of blood T cell repertoires in COVID-19. In the study overall: PBMCs, B-cell-depleted T cells, or T cells were the source of the cDNA or gDNA that made up the material.

Original methodology: Amplification of reference gene primers provided the estimated nucleated cell counts. Some clones are missing from TCRdb's copy, which holds only in-frame ones; the method was immunoSEQ multiplex PCR. That table gives V, J and clone size, and the DNA gave D and trimming. This sample has 350,000 to 400,000 clones; 87% occur once, and the top ten carry about 2.7%. Cohort assignment relied on participant-reported clinical history. Symptom resolution, clearance, or two negative PCRs marked donors in Cohort 3 as recovered. There are 17 residues in the CDR3. Trimming shortened V by 1 base and J by 1 base, and 14 bases separated the two germline ends. Germline V gene data show CDR1 as SGHTA and CDR2 as FQGNSA.

This sequence was found in a woman aged 25 to 39 who had recovered from COVID-19. The sample consisted of PBMCs or T cells enriched from blood (not recorded which). J is TRBJ1-3 and V is TRBV7-2; D is possibly TRBD1 (6 bases). The chain's CDR3 is CASSLDGTTPSGNTIYF. CDR3 in DNA: TGTGCCAGCAGCTTAGATGGGACAACTCCATCTGGAAACACCATATATTTT.